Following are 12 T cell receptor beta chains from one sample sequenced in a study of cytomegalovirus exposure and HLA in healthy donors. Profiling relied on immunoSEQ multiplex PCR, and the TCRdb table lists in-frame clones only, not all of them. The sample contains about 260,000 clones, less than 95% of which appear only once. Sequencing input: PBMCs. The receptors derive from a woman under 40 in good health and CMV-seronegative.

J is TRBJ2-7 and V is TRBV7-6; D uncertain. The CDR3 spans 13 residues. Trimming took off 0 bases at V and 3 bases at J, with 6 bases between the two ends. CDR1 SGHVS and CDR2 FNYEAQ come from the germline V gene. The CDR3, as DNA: TGTGCCAGCAGCTTAGCGGTCGACTACGAGCAGTACTTC. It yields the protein CASSLAVDYEQYF.

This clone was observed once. CDR3 residues: CASSLDQSAPGGETQYF. CDR3 DNA sequence: TGTGCCAGCAGCTTAGATCAGTCTGCCCCCGGAGGGGAGACCCAGTACTTC. This rearrangement joins TRBV11-2 to TRBJ2-5; a weak D match, TRBD2 (6 bases). The ends were cut back, 0 bases at V and 5 bases at J, with 19 bases in the middle. Germline assignment: CDR1 SGHAT and CDR2 FQNNGV. CDR3 size: 17 residues.

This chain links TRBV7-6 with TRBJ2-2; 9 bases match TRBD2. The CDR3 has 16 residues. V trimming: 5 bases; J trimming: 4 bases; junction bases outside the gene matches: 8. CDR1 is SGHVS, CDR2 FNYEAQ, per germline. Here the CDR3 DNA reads TGTGCCAGCAGCCTCTTAGCGGGAGTCCCCACCGGGGAGCTGTTTTTT. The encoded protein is CASSLLAGVPTGELFF.

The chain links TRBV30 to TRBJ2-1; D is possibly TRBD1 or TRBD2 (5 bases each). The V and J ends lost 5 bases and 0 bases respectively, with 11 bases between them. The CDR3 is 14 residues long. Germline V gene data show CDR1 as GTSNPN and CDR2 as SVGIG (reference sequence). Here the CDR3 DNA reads TGTGCCTGGGGGACGGCTAGCTCCTACAATGAGCAGTTCTTC. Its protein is CAWGTASSYNEQFF. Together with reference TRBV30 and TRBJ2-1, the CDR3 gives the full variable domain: SQTIHQWPATLVQPVGSPLSLECTVEGTSNPNLYWYRQAAGRGLQLLFYSVGIGQISSEVPQNLSASRPQDRQFILSSKKLLLSDSGFYLCAWGTASSYNEQFFGPGTRLTVL.

DNA for the CDR3: TGTGCCAGCAGTCACATGGAGACCCAGTACTTC. It yields the protein CASSHMETQYF. The chain is built from TRBV6-5 and TRBJ2-5; no firm D call. The germline V gene has CDR1 MNHEY and CDR2 SVGAGI. The CDR3 loop spans 11 amino acids. V lost 5 bases and J lost 5, with 6 bases in between.

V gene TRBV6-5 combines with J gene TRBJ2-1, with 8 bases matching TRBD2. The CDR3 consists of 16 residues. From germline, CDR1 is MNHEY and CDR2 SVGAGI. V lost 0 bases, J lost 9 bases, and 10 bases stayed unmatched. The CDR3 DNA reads TGTGCCAGCAGTTACTCTCGGCTAGCGGGTGGGGGTGAGCAGTTCTTC. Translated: CASSYSRLAGGGEQFF.

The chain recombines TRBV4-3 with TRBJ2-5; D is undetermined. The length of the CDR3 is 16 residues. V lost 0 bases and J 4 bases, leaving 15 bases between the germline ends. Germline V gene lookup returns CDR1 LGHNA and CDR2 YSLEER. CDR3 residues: CASSQESSPLGETQYF. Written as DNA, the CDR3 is TGCGCCAGCAGCCAAGAGTCCTCCCCCCTTGGAGAGACCCAGTACTTC.

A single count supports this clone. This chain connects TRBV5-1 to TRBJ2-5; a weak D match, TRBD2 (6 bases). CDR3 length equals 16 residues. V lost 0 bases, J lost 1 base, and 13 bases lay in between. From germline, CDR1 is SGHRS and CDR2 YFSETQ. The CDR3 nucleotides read TGCGCCAGCAGCTTGGGACTAGTTTCCCTCCAAGAGACCCAGTACTTC. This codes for CASSLGLVSLQETQYF.

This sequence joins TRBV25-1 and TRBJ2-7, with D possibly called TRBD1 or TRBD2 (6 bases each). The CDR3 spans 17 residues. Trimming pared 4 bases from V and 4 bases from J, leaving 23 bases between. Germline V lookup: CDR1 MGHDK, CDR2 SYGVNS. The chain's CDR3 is CASSAPPGGRGEYEQYF. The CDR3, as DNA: TGTGCCAGCAGTGCCCCTCCCGGGGGCCGAGGGGAGTACGAGCAGTACTTC.

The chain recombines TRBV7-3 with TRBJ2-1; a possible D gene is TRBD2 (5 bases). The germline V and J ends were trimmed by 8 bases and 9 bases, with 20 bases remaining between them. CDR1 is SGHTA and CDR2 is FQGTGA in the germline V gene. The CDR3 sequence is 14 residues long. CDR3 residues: CASGLVGITSEQFF. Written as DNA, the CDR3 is TGTGCCAGCGGGTTGGTAGGAATCACTAGTGAGCAGTTCTTC.

CDR3 in amino acids: CASSEGRGFSYEQYF. The CDR3 coding sequence is TGTGCCAGCAGCGAGGGCAGGGGGTTCTCCTACGAGCAGTACTTC. The chain carries TRBV9 and TRBJ2-7; 7 bases match TRBD1. V shed 3 bases, J shed 0 bases, and the junction held 6 bases outside the gene matches. The CDR3 is made up of 15 amino acids. Looked up from germline, CDR1 is SGDLS and CDR2 is YYNGEE.

This CDR3 reads CASSLGGAEAFF. In nucleotides, the CDR3 is TGTGCCAGCAGTTTAGGGGGGGCTGAAGCTTTCTTT. V gene TRBV27 combines with J gene TRBJ1-1; D perhaps matches TRBD1 (5 bases). The V end lost 2 bases, the J end lost 6 bases, and 7 bases lay between the germline ends. This CDR3 spans 12 amino acids. Per the germline V gene, CDR1 is MNHEY and CDR2 is SMNVEV (reference sequence).